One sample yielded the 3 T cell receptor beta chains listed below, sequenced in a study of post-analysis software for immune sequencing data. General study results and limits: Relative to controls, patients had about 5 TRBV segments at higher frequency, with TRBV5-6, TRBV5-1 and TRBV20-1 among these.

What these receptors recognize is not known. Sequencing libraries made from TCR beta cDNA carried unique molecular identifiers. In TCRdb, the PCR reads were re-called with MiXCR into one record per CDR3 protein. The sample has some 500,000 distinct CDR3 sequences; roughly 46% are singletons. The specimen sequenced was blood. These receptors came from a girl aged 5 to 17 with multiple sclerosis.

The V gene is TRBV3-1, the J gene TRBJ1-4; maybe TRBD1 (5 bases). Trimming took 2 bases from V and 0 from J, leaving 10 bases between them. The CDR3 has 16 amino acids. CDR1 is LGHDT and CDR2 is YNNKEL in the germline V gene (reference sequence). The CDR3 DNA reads TGTGCCAGCAGCCAAACACCCAGGGCAACTAATGAAAAACTGTTTTTT. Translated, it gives CASSQTPRATNEKLFF.

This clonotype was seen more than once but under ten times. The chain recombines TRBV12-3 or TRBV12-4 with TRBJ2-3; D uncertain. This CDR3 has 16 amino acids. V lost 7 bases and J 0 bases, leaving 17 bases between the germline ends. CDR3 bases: TGTGCCAGCACTTCTTGGGCCCAGGCTAGCACAGATACGCAGTATTTT. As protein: CASTSWAQASTDTQYF.

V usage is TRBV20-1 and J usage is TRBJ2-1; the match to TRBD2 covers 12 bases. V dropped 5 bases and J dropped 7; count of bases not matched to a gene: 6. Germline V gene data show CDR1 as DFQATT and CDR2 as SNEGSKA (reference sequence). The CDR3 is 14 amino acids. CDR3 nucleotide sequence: TGCAGTGCTTCGGGACTAGCGGGCGGGAATGAGCAGTTCTTC. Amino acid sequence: CSASGLAGGNEQFF.